This entry lists 4 T cell receptor beta chains sequenced from one sample in a study of blood T cell repertoires in COVID-19. Only in-frame clones appear in the TCRdb table, and some are missing; sequencing was by immunoSEQ multiplex PCR. The sample holds some 95,000 clones, 85% to 95% seen once. The sequencing input was peripheral blood. These receptors came from a human donor with active COVID-19. The donor label of this sample is uncertain.

Here the CDR3 reads CASSQERDREYEQYF. CDR3 in DNA: TGTGCCAGCAGCCAAGAACGAGACAGGGAATACGAGCAGTACTTC. The rearrangement joins TRBV3-1 (or the pseudogene TRBV3-2) to TRBJ2-7; the match to TRBD1 covers 7 bases. The CDR3 length is 15 residues. J lost 4 bases, V lost 0 bases, and 6 bases had no gene match. Germline lookup yields CDR1 LGHDT and CDR2 YNNKEL (reference sequence).

V is TRBV5-5 and J is TRBJ2-1; TRBD2 aligns across 10 bases. V was clipped by 0 bases and J by 6 bases; unmatched bases: 0. The CDR3 sequence is 14 residues long. Per germline, CDR1 SGHKS and CDR2 YYEKEE (reference sequence). The CDR3 spells CASSLGTSGNEQFF. The CDR3 coding sequence is TGTGCCAGCAGCTTGGGGACTAGCGGCAATGAGCAGTTCTTC. Supplemented by reference TRBV5-5 and TRBJ2-1, the full variable domain reads DAGVTQSPTHLIKTRGQQVTLRCSPISGHKSVSWYQQVLGQGPQFIFQYYEKEERGRGNFPDRFSARQFPNYSSELNVNALLLGDSALYLCASSLGTSGNEQFFGPGTRLTVL.

The chain employs TRBV5-1 and TRBJ1-1; 11 bases match TRBD1. Losses at the gene ends were 2 bases for V and 7 bases for J; bases not matched to a gene: 7. Looked up from germline, CDR1 is SGHRS and CDR2 is YFSETQ. The CDR3 sequence is 15 residues long. CDR3 in DNA: TGCGCCAGCAGCTTAGCCGGACAGGGGGCGAATGAAGCTTTCTTT. It is translated as CASSLAGQGANEAFF.

This chain uses TRBV7-6 with TRBJ2-7, with 9 bases lining up with TRBD2. The CDR3 extends over 16 amino acids. Germline V gene sequence: CDR1 SGHVS, CDR2 FNYEAQ. With 0 bases clipped from V and 5 bases from J, the junction kept 8 bases outside the gene matches. The CDR3 DNA is TGTGCCAGCAGCTTAGCAATTCTAGCGGGGTACGACGAGCAGTACTTC. This gives the protein CASSLAILAGYDEQYF.